One sample yielded the 2 T cell receptor beta chains listed below, sequenced in a study of blood T cell repertoires in COVID-19 (dated by TCRdb to 2020 to 2022). Receptor libraries were prepared by the immunoSEQ multiplex PCR assay. TCRdb provides this immuneACCESS table in a form limited to in-frame rearrangements. Some clones are lacking; in checked studies, under half of them reflect an unresolved V gene, and why the rest are absent is not known. For this sample the table gives about 110,000 clones, of which over 80% were detected only once. The ten largest clonotypes hold 1.1% of the sample. The sequenced material came from peripheral blood. All receptors come from a human donor in a cohort sampled during active COVID-19.

The CDR3 loop reads CASSYNRQPNTGELFF. In DNA form, the CDR3 reads TGTGCCAGCAGCTACAACAGACAGCCGAACACCGGGGAGCTGTTTTTT. The V and J genes are TRBV5-5 and TRBJ2-2, with D tentatively TRBD1 (5 bases). V was clipped by 3 bases and J by 0 bases, with 12 bases between them. In germline, CDR1 is SGHKS, CDR2 YYEKEE (reference sequence). The CDR3 has 16 residues.

This chain connects TRBV9 to TRBJ2-2; D might be TRBD1 (6 bases). Germline-derived CDR1 and CDR2 are SGDLS and YYNGEE. This CDR3 is built from 14 residues. The germline V and J ends were trimmed by 3 bases and 5 bases, with 11 bases remaining between them. CDR3 sequence reads: CASSARTETGELFF. Here the CDR3 DNA reads TGTGCCAGCAGCGCCCGGACAGAAACCGGGGAGCTGTTTTTT.